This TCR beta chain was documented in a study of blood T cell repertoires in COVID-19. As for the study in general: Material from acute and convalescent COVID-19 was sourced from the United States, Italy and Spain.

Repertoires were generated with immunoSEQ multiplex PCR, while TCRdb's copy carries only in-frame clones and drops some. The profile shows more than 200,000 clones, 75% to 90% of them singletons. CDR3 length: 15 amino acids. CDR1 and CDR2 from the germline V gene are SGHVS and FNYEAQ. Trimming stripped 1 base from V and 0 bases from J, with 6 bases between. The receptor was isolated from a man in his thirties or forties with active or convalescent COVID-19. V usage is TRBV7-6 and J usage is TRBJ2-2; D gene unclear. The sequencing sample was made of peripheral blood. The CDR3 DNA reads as TGTGCCAGCAGCTTAGGCCTACCGAACACCGGGGAGCTGTTTTTT. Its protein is CASSLGLPNTGELFF.